Presented here are 15 T cell receptor beta chains from one specimen sequenced in a study of OX40 agonist ivuxolimab in advanced cancers. Only in-frame clones appear in the TCRdb table, and some are missing; sequencing was by immunoSEQ multiplex PCR. The sample consists of around 20,000 clones, approximately 86% of them appearing once. The source material was CD4+ or CD8+ T cells sorted from blood, sampled in a trial of the OX40 agonist ivuxolimab. Receptors were obtained from an adult with an advanced solid tumor such as melanoma, head and neck, liver or kidney cancer.

This clone appeared once. This chain joins TRBV7-8 and TRBJ2-7; D gene ambiguous. Trimming removed 2 bases from V and 1 base from J, with 6 bases in between. The CDR3 extends over 13 amino acids. Germline CDR1 SGHVS, CDR2 FQNEAQ. CDR3 nucleotides: TGTGCCAGCAGCTTATTTCTTTCCTACGAGCAGTACTTC. This gives the protein CASSLFLSYEQYF.

This clone was seen just once. V and J are TRBV18 and TRBJ1-3; TRBD1 aligns across 9 bases. Germline loops: CDR1 KGHSH, CDR2 LQKENI. The CDR3 spans 16 residues. Losses at the gene ends were 3 bases for V and 0 bases for J; bases not matched to a gene: 3. The CDR3 nucleotides read TGTGCCAGCTCACCCAAGACAGGGGGCTCTGGAAACACCATATATTTT. It encodes CASSPKTGGSGNTIYF.

The rearrangement uses TRBV7-9 and TRBJ2-5; tentatively, D is TRBD1 (5 bases). TRBJ2-7 matches the DNA end more closely, so the J call is doubtful. The CDR3 spans 14 residues. CDR1 and CDR2 from the germline V gene are SEHNR and FQNEAQ (reference sequence). CDR3 sequence reads: CASSLAGQTYEQYF. In nucleotides, the CDR3 is TGTGCCAGCAGCTTGGCAGGGCAAACCTACGAGCAGTACTTC.

J is TRBJ1-1 and V is TRBV11-3; 8 bases are a match to TRBD1. This CDR3 has 13 amino acids. V dropped 1 base and J dropped 7; count of bases not matched to a gene: 2. Germline V lookup: CDR1 SGHNT, CDR2 YENEEA. CDR3 DNA: TGTGCCAGCAGCTTAGGGACAGGGCGTGAAGCTTTCTTT. It encodes CASSLGTGREAFF.

This sequence joins TRBV10-3 and TRBJ2-5, with 9 positions matching TRBD2. This CDR3 region has 13 residues. J gave up 5 bases and V 8 bases, and 6 bases lay outside the gene matches. Germline loops: CDR1 ENHRY, CDR2 SYGVKD. This CDR3 is CAIGRGGSETQYF. CDR3 DNA: TGTGCCATCGGGCGGGGGGGCTCGGAGACCCAGTACTTC.

The DNA of the CDR3 is TGTGCCAGCGGACTAGCGGGGCCCAATGAGCAGTTCTTC. Translating gives CASGLAGPNEQFF. V is TRBV6-9 and J is TRBJ2-1; 12 bases map to TRBD2. Germline CDR1 is MNHGY and CDR2 is SVAAGI. The junction had 2 bases not matched to a gene; V was cut back by 8 bases and J by 6 bases. This CDR3 has 13 residues.

This clone was counted a few times. The chain links TRBV6-5 to TRBJ1-4; no firm D call. The V end lost 4 bases, the J end lost 7 bases, and 10 bases lay between the germline ends. Germline values: CDR1 MNHEY, CDR2 SVGAGI. The CDR3 spans 13 residues. In nucleotides, the CDR3 is TGTGCCAGCAGTTCAACGACTGGTGAAAAACTGTTTTTT. This gives the protein CASSSTTGEKLFF.

V is TRBV29-1 and J is TRBJ2-3, with D unclear. Trimming took 3 bases from V and 2 from J, leaving 9 bases between them. The CDR3 totals 13 residues. CDR1 is SQVTM and CDR2 is ANQGSEA in the germline V gene. The CDR3 coding sequence is TGCAGCGTTGACCGATCCAACACAGATACGCAGTATTTT. As protein: CSVDRSNTDTQYF.

The V gene is TRBV6-6, the J gene TRBJ2-1, with TRBD2 identical over 12 bases. There are 14 residues in the CDR3. CDR1 and CDR2 (germline): MNHNY, SVGAGI (reference sequence). V lost 10 bases, J lost 8 bases, and 9 bases stayed unmatched. CDR3 sequence: CATGGLAGGHEQFF. CDR3 nucleotides: TGTGCCACTGGTGGGCTAGCGGGGGGGCATGAGCAGTTCTTC.

CDR3 loop: CASSPGTLDYGYTF. CDR3 DNA sequence: TGTGCCAGCTCACCAGGGACCTTAGACTATGGCTACACCTTC. This rearrangement joins TRBV18 to TRBJ1-2, with D possibly matching TRBD1 (5 bases). CDR3 length: 14 amino acids. Germline-derived CDR1 and CDR2 are KGHSH and LQKENI. V lost 2 bases to trimming and J lost 3 bases, with 10 bases between them.

On this clone itself: Other DNA sequences in this sample translate to the same CDR3. This chain joins TRBV2 and TRBJ2-7; tentative D call: TRBD2 (6 bases). Germline assignment: CDR1 SNHLY and CDR2 FYNNEI. This CDR3 has 12 amino acids. Trimming took 6 bases from V and 6 from J, leaving 12 bases between them. The CDR3 nucleotides read TGTGCCAGCAGGCCCAAGGGAGGCGAGCAGTACTTC. Translating gives CASRPKGGEQYF.

V is TRBV9 and J is TRBJ2-6, with 9 positions matching TRBD1. V trimming: 3 bases; J trimming: 2 bases; junction bases outside the gene matches: 6. Germline V gene data show CDR1 as SGDLS and CDR2 as YYNGEE. The CDR3 covers 17 residues. CDR3 nucleotides: TGTGCCAGCAGCGCAAGGGACAGGGTGACTGGGGCCAACGTCCTGACTTTC. Its translation: CASSARDRVTGANVLTF.

This chain links TRBV5-6 with TRBJ2-3; 7 bases agree with TRBD1. Germline assignment: CDR1 SGHDT and CDR2 YYEEEE. V shed 5 bases and J 2 bases; nucleotides not matched to a gene: 5. This CDR3 contains 14 residues. Here the CDR3 reads CASRGDRVTDTQYF. The CDR3 region has the DNA TGTGCCAGCAGAGGGGACAGAGTCACAGATACGCAGTATTTT.

The V call is TRBV5-8, the J call TRBJ2-5, with D perhaps TRBD2 (6 bases). V was pared by 0 bases and J by 5 bases, with 11 bases between. This CDR3 has 14 residues. CDR1 is SGHTS, CDR2 YDEGEE, per germline. CDR3 loop: CASSLGEGRETQYF. CDR3 DNA sequence: TGTGCCAGCAGCTTGGGTGAAGGGAGGGAGACCCAGTACTTC. Together with reference TRBV5-8 and TRBJ2-5, the CDR3 gives the full variable domain: EAGVTQSPTHLIKTRGQQATLRCSPISGHTSVYWYQQALGLGLQFLLWYDEGEERNRGNFPPRFSGRQFPNYSSELNVNALELEDSALYLCASSLGEGRETQYFGPGTRLLVL.

CDR3 region: CASREDRRPTLHF. CDR3 DNA: TGTGCCAGCAGAGAGGACCGTAGACCAACCCTCCACTTT. This chain uses TRBV27 with TRBJ1-6; no clear D gene. The germline V and J ends were trimmed by 6 bases and 14 bases, with 17 bases remaining between them. The CDR3 loop spans 13 amino acids. The V gene's germline CDR1 is MNHEY and CDR2 SMNVEV (reference sequence).